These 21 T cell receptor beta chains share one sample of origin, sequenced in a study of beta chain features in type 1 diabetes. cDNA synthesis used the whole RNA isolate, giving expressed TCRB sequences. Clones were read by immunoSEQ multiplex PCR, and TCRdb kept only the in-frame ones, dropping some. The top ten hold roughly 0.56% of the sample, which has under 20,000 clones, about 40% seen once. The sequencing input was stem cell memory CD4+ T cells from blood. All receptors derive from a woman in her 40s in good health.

The DNA for the CDR3 is TGCGCCAGCAGCATGCTAGGGGTAGACCAAGAGACCCAGTACTTC. Translating gives CASSMLGVDQETQYF. J is TRBJ2-5 and V is TRBV5-1, with D perhaps TRBD1 (5 bases). Trimming pared 4 bases from V and 0 bases from J, leaving 13 bases between. The CDR3 contains 15 residues. The germline V gene has CDR1 SGHRS and CDR2 YFSETQ.

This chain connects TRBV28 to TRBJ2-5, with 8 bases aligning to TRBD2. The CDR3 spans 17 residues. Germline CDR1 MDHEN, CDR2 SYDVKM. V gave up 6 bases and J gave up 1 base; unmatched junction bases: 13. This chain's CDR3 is CASSPGGAPVVQETQYF. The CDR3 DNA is TGTGCCAGCAGCCCCGGGGGGGCCCCGGTGGTCCAAGAGACCCAGTACTTC.

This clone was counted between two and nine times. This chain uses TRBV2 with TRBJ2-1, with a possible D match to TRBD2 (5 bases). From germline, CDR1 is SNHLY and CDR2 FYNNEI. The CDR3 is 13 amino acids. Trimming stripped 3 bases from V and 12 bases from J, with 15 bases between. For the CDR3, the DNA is TGTGCCAGCAGTGATCAGCCCGGGATGGCGCAGTTCTTC. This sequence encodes CASSDQPGMAQFF.

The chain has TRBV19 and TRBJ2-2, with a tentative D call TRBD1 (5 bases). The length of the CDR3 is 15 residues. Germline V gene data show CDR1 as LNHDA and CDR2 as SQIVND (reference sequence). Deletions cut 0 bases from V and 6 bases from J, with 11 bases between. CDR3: CASSIDLGVAGELFF. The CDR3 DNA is TGTGCCAGTAGTATAGATCTAGGGGTCGCCGGGGAGCTGTTTTTT.

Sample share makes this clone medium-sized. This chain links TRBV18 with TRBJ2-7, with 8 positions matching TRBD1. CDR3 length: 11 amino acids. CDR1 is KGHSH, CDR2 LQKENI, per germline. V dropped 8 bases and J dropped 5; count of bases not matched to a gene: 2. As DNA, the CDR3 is TGTGCCAGCCTACAGGGGGACGAGCAGTACTTC. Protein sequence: CASLQGDEQYF.

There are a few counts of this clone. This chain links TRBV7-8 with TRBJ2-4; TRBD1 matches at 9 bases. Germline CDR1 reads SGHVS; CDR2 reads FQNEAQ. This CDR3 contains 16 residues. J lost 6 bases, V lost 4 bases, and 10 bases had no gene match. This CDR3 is CASSSLGGTGTNIQYF. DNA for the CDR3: TGTGCCAGCAGCTCCCTTGGAGGGACAGGGACAAACATTCAGTACTTC.

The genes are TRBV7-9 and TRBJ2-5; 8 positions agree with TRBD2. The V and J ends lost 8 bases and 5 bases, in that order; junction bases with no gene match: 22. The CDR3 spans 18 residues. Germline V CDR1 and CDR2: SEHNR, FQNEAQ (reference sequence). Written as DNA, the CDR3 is TGTGCCAGCGGTCCCCGCCCGGGGGGGCCTTCTCTATTTGAGACCCAGTACTTC. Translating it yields CASGPRPGGPSLFETQYF.

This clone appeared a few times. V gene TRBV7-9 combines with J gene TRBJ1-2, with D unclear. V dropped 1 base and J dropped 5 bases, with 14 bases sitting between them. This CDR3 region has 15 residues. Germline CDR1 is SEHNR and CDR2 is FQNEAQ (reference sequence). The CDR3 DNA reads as TGTGCCAGCAGCTTAGTAGCGGCAGCCCCGTATGGCTACACCTTC. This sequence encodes CASSLVAAAPYGYTF.

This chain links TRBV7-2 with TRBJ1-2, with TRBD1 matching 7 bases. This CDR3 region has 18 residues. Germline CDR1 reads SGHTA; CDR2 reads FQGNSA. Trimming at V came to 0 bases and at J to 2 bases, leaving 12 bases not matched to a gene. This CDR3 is CASSLAGTDSDTNYGYTF. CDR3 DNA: TGTGCCAGCAGCTTAGCCGGGACAGACTCAGATACAAACTATGGCTACACCTTC.

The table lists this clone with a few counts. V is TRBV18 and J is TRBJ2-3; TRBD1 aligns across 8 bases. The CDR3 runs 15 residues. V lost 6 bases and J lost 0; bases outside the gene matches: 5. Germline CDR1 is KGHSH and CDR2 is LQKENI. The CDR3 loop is CASSEQGGSTDTQYF. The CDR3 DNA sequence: TGTGCCAGCTCCGAACAGGGGGGAAGCACAGATACGCAGTATTTT. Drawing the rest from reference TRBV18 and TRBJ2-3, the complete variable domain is NAGVMQNPRHLVRRRGQEARLRCSPMKGHSHVYWYRQLPEEGLKFMVYLQKENIIDESGMPKERFSAEFPKEGPSILRIQQVVRGDSAAYFCASSEQGGSTDTQYFGPGTRLTVL.

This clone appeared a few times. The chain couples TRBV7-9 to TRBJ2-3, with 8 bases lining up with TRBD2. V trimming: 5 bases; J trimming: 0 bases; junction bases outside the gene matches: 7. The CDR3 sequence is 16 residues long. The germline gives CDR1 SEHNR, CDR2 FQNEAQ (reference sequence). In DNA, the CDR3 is TGTGCCAGCAGCGGGCTGATAGCGGGGAGCACAGATACGCAGTATTTT. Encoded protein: CASSGLIAGSTDTQYF.

Here the CDR3 reads CASSLGPGLGYEQYF. CDR3 nucleotide sequence: TGTGCCAGCAGCTTAGGCCCAGGGTTAGGCTACGAGCAGTACTTC. The V and J genes are TRBV7-2 and TRBJ2-7, with D tentatively TRBD1 (5 bases). Germline CDR1 is SGHTA and CDR2 is FQGNSA. The CDR3 covers 15 residues. V was cut by 1 base and J by 3 bases, with 13 bases left in between. Together with reference TRBV7-2 and TRBJ2-7, the CDR3 gives the full variable domain: GAGVSQSPSNKVTEKGKDVELRCDPISGHTALYWYRQSLGQGLEFLIYFQGNSAPDKSGLPSDRFSAERTGGSVSTLTIQRTQQEDSAVYLCASSLGPGLGYEQYFGPGTRLTVT.

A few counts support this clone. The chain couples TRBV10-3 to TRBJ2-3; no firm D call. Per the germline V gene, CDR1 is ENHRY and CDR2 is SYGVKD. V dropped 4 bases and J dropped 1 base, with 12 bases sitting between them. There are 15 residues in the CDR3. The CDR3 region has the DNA TGTGCCATCAGTGCCTATGGAGCGCGCACAGATACGCAGTATTTT. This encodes CAISAYGARTDTQYF.

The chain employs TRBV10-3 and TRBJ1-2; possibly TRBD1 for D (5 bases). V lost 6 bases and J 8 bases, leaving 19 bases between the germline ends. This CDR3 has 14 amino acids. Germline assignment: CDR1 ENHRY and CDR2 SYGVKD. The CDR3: CAISPSVPGYGYTF. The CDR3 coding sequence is TGTGCCATCAGCCCTAGTGTTCCAGGGTACGGCTACACCTTC.

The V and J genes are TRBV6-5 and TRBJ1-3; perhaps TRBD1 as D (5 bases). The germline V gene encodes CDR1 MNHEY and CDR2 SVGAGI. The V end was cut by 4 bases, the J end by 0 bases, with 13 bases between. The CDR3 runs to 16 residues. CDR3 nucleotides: TGTGCCAGCAGTTTGAACGACAGTCCCTCTGGAAACACCATATATTTT. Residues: CASSLNDSPSGNTIYF.

The CDR3 DNA follows: TGTGCCAGCAGCTCACAGAGCTACGAGCAGTACTTC. Its translation is CASSSQSYEQYF. The V and J genes are TRBV11-2 and TRBJ2-7, with D uncertain. Germline V gives CDR1 SGHAT, CDR2 FQNNGV. The V and J ends lost 4 bases and 3 bases respectively, with 7 bases between them. The CDR3 runs 12 residues.

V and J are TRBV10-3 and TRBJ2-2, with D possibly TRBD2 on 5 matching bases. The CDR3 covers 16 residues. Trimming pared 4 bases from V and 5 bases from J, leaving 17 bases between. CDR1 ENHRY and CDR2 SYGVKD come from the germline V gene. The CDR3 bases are TGTGCCATCAGTGGTAGGGAACGGACTTTGACCGGGGAGCTGTTTTTT. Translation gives CAISGRERTLTGELFF.

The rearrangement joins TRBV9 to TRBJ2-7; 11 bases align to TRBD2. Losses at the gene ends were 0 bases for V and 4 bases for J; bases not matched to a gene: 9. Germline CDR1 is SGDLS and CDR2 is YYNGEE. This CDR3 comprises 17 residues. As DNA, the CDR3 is TGTGCCAGCAGCGTAGATACTAGCGGGGGCCTGAAATACGAGCAGTACTTC. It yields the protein CASSVDTSGGLKYEQYF.

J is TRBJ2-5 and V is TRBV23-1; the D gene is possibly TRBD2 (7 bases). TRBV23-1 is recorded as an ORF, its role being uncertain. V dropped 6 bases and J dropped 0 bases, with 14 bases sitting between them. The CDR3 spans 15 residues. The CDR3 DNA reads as TGCGCCAGCAGGCCTAGGGGGGGGAACCAAGAGACCCAGTACTTC. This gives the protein CASRPRGGNQETQYF.

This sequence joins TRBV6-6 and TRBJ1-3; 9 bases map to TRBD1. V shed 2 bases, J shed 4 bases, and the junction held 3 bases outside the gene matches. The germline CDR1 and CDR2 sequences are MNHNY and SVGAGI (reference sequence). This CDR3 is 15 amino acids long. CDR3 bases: TGTGCCAGCAGTTACACCGGGACAGGGGGAAACACCATATATTTT. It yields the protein CASSYTGTGGNTIYF.

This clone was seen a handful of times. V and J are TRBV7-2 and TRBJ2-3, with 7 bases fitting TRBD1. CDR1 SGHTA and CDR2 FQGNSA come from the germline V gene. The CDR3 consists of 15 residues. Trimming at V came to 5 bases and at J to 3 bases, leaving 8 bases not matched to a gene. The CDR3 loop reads CASSLRQGGTDTQYF. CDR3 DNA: TGTGCCAGCAGCCTTCGACAGGGTGGGACAGATACGCAGTATTTT.